The table lists the clone carrying this T cell receptor (beta chain) with a count of one. Its target is unknown. The analysis combined second doses at about 4 or about 12 weeks. The entry originates in a study of T cell responses to AZD1222 COVID-19 vaccine. Overall study findings and caveats: Clonal diversity may have been underestimated in mostly white British donors. Receipt of two AZD1222 doses was followed by a rise in Spike-specific TCR breadth and depth.

CDR1 and CDR2 (germline): MNHNY, SVGAGI (reference sequence). The CDR3 length is 14 residues. J was trimmed by 2 bases and V by 6 bases; bases with no gene match: 3. Clones were read by immunoSEQ multiplex PCR, and TCRdb kept only the in-frame ones, dropping some. The sample has 95,000 to 150,000 clones; approximately 94% are singletons. Sample: peripheral blood, taken 28 days after the second AZD1222 dose. This TCR came from an adult who received the AZD1222 COVID-19 vaccine. The chain has TRBV6-6 and TRBJ1-4; 7 bases agree with TRBD1. CDR3 DNA: TGTGCCAGCAGATTGACAGGGACTAATGAAAAACTGTTTTTT. Its protein is CASRLTGTNEKLFF.